These 29 T cell receptor beta chains came from one sample sequenced in a study of chemoradiotherapy in HPV16-positive cancers. Libraries were prepared by immunoSEQ multiplex PCR; TCRdb keeps only in-frame clonotypes and omits some of them. Of roughly 20,000 clones listed, 84% were seen once; the top ten hold roughly 3.7%. This sample comprised blood, obtained from a patient who underwent chemoradiotherapy. These TCRs come from a human donor with HPV-associated anogenital cancer.

This chain links TRBV4-3 with TRBJ2-2, with 8 positions matching TRBD2. Germline lookup yields CDR1 LGHNA and CDR2 YSLEER. The CDR3 is 17 amino acids. The J segment lost 6 bases and the V segment lost 4 bases, leaving 13 bases of the junction unmatched. The CDR3 loop reads CASSPRGGSGGAGELFF. The CDR3 bases are TGCGCCAGCAGCCCTCGGGGGGGGAGCGGGGGAGCCGGGGAGCTGTTTTTT.

V is TRBV5-1 and J is TRBJ2-7, with 9 bases fitting TRBD1. The CDR3 sequence is 14 residues long. The J segment lost 4 bases and the V segment lost 0 bases, leaving 2 bases of the junction unmatched. Per the germline V gene, CDR1 is SGHRS and CDR2 is YFSETQ. In DNA form, the CDR3 reads TGCGCCAGCAGCTTGGGGGACAGGGTTTACGAGCAGTACTTC. This translates into CASSLGDRVYEQYF.

The V gene is TRBV5-1, the J gene TRBJ1-6; 10 positions agree with TRBD1. V lost 4 bases and J lost 11; bases outside the gene matches: 15. There are 17 residues in the CDR3. Germline CDR1 and CDR2: SGHRS and YFSETQ. The CDR3 DNA follows: TGCGCCAGCAGCCCTGGACAGGGGGTGAACCTGTGGGCACCCCTCCACTTT. It translates to CASSPGQGVNLWAPLHF.

This clone showed up just a few times. This chain uses TRBV2 with TRBJ1-1; D uncertain. The CDR3 length is 12 residues. Between the trimmed V and J ends, which lost 3 bases and 6 bases, there was a span of 8 bases. Germline CDR1 is SNHLY and CDR2 is FYNNEI. The DNA of the CDR3 is TGTGCCAGCAGTGAGTTAGAAGCTGAAGCTTTCTTT. Translated: CASSELEAEAFF.

Only a few counts were recorded for this clone. The chain uses TRBV5-1 and TRBJ1-1, with D possibly TRBD1 on 6 matching bases. V lost 1 base, J lost 1 base, and 11 bases lay in between. CDR3 length equals 15 residues. Per germline, CDR1 SGHRS and CDR2 YFSETQ. The CDR3 region has the DNA TGCGCCAGCAGCTTGCAGGGGACCGCGAACACTGAAGCTTTCTTT. This encodes CASSLQGTANTEAFF.

This clone appeared once. The genes are TRBV6-5 and TRBJ1-6; 7 bases align to TRBD1. The CDR3 length is 14 residues. Germline assignment: CDR1 MNHEY and CDR2 SVGAGI. J lost 9 bases, V lost 6 bases, and 8 bases had no gene match. The CDR3 region has the DNA TGTGCCAGCAGCGCCGACAGGGCAAGTTCACCCCTCCACTTT. Its protein is CASSADRASSPLHF.

This clone is medium-sized. The CDR3 loop reads CASSTGVGNTIYF. The CDR3 DNA follows: TGTGCCAGCAGCACGGGAGTTGGAAACACCATATATTTT. The chain carries TRBV7-9 and TRBJ1-3, with D uncertain. The CDR3 sequence is 13 residues long. V was trimmed by 5 bases and J by 3 bases, leaving 8 bases between them. CDR1 and CDR2 from the germline V gene are SEHNR and FQNEAQ (reference sequence).

The chain carries TRBV25-1 and TRBJ1-4, with a tentative D call TRBD1 (6 bases). Trimming left V 3 bases short and J 6 bases short, with 17 bases between. The V gene's germline CDR1 is MGHDK and CDR2 SYGVNS. The CDR3 contains 16 residues. The CDR3 protein is CASSEGTDSYYEKLFF. The CDR3 coding sequence is TGTGCCAGCAGTGAGGGTACGGACAGCTATTATGAAAAACTGTTTTTT.

This clone showed up just a few times. The chain links TRBV27 to TRBJ1-2; TRBD1 aligns across 10 bases. From germline, CDR1 is MNHEY and CDR2 SMNVEV (reference sequence). The CDR3 loop spans 14 amino acids. V lost 5 bases, J lost 5 bases, and 5 bases stayed unmatched. The CDR3 region has the DNA TGTGCCAGCAGTCCCCCGGGACAGGGGTATGGCTACACCTTC. Translation gives CASSPPGQGYGYTF.

The rearrangement links TRBV7-8 to TRBJ2-5; 7 bases are shared with TRBD1. This CDR3 comprises 14 residues. Looked up from germline, CDR1 is SGHVS and CDR2 is FQNEAQ. Trimming took 2 bases from V and 5 from J; bases not matched to a gene: 5. The CDR3 DNA is TGTGCCAGCAGCTTACCGAGGGGGCGGGAGACCCAGTACTTC. It yields the protein CASSLPRGRETQYF.

The chain has TRBV6-5 and TRBJ2-7, with D perhaps TRBD1 (6 bases). Germline V CDR1 and CDR2: MNHEY, SVGAGI. Trimming removed 0 bases at V and 3 bases at J, with 12 bases between. The CDR3 runs to 15 residues. The CDR3 nucleotides read TGTGCCAGCAGTTACTCGGTGGACAGAATCTACGAGCAGTACTTC. This gives the protein CASSYSVDRIYEQYF.

This clone was seen a single time. The chain joins TRBV6-5 to TRBJ1-6; a possible D gene is TRBD1 (5 bases). Trimming removed 8 bases at V and 7 bases at J, with 15 bases between. CDR1 and CDR2 (germline): MNHEY, SVGAGI. This CDR3 has 14 residues. In DNA, the CDR3 is TGTGCCAGCGGGAGGGGCTCCGGCAATTCACCCCTCCACTTT. Amino acids: CASGRGSGNSPLHF.

This rearrangement joins TRBV15 to TRBJ1-3; the match to TRBD1 covers 7 bases. The V gene's germline CDR1 is LNHNV and CDR2 YYDKDF (reference sequence). The CDR3 is made up of 19 amino acids. V shed 3 bases and J 2 bases; nucleotides not matched to a gene: 16. CDR3 nucleotides: TGTGCCACCAGCAGTCGGGACAGCCTCTCTCCCCGGCCTGGAAACACCATATATTTT. Translated, it gives CATSSRDSLSPRPGNTIYF.

The genes are TRBV4-3 and TRBJ2-3, with TRBD2 as a possible D gene (6 bases). This CDR3 contains 19 residues. Germline V CDR1 and CDR2: LGHNA, YSLEER. With 0 bases removed from V and 5 bases from J, the gap between germline ends came to 24 bases. CDR3 sequence reads: CASSQDLPSTGGVRDTQYF. In DNA, the CDR3 is TGCGCCAGCAGCCAAGATCTACCCTCGACCGGCGGGGTGCGAGATACGCAGTATTTT.

This clone is a singleton in its sample. The V gene is TRBV7-2, the J gene TRBJ2-3, with 9 positions matching TRBD2. The CDR3 loop spans 16 amino acids. In germline, CDR1 is SGHTA, CDR2 FQGNSA. J lost 0 bases, V lost 3 bases, and 4 bases had no gene match. The CDR3 region has the DNA TGTGCCAGCAGCTTGTGGCGGGGGGGTAGCACAGATACGCAGTATTTT. Translated: CASSLWRGGSTDTQYF.

The chain employs TRBV10-3 and TRBJ2-2; D remains ambiguous. This CDR3 has 14 amino acids. Looked up from germline, CDR1 is ENHRY and CDR2 is SYGVKD. The V end lost 8 bases, the J end lost 0 bases, and 10 bases lay between the germline ends. CDR3 sequence reads: CAIGAAANTGELFF. The CDR3 DNA sequence: TGTGCCATCGGAGCAGCAGCGAACACCGGGGAGCTGTTTTTT.

The chain employs TRBV6-1 and TRBJ2-3, with D maybe TRBD1 (6 bases). The V and J ends lost 1 base and 0 bases respectively, with 8 bases between them. This CDR3 has 15 residues. The germline gives CDR1 MNHNS, CDR2 SASEGT. The CDR3 spells CASSEGTASTDTQYF. In DNA form, the CDR3 reads TGTGCCAGCAGTGAAGGGACAGCTAGCACAGATACGCAGTATTTT.

The rearrangement links TRBV5-1 to TRBJ1-6; TRBD1 aligns across 7 bases. The V and J ends lost 5 bases and 8 bases, in that order; junction bases with no gene match: 13. CDR1 SGHRS and CDR2 YFSETQ come from the germline V gene. This CDR3 has 16 residues. CDR3 residues: CASREVQGSPDSPLHF. Here the CDR3 DNA reads TGCGCCAGCAGGGAGGTACAGGGGTCACCTGATTCACCCCTCCACTTT. Drawing the rest from reference TRBV5-1 and TRBJ1-6, the complete variable domain is KAGVTQTPRYLIKTRGQQVTLSCSPISGHRSVSWYQQTPGQGLQFLFEYFSETQRNKGNFPGRFSGRQFSNSRSEMNVSTLELGDSALYLCASREVQGSPDSPLHFGNGTRLTVT.

J is TRBJ2-7 and V is TRBV6-5; the D is unclear. CDR1 is MNHEY, CDR2 SVGAGI, per germline. CDR3 length equals 14 residues. V lost 7 bases and J 4 bases, leaving 17 bases between the germline ends. The CDR3 DNA is TGTGCCAGCAACGCAGACCAACCCCCGTACGAGCAGTACTTC. Translation: CASNADQPPYEQYF.

V and J are TRBV18 and TRBJ1-1; 11 positions match TRBD1. V shed 6 bases and J 4 bases; nucleotides not matched to a gene: 7. Per the germline V gene, CDR1 is KGHSH and CDR2 is LQKENI. The CDR3 extends over 15 amino acids. The CDR3 protein is CASSPGQGAITEAFF. DNA of the CDR3: TGTGCCAGCTCCCCCGGACAGGGGGCAATCACTGAAGCTTTCTTT.

In DNA form, the CDR3 reads TGTGCCAGCAACCGGGGACAAGGTCCAAATCAGCCCCAGCATTTT. As protein: CASNRGQGPNQPQHF. This chain uses TRBV28 with TRBJ1-5; D is perhaps TRBD1 (6 bases). CDR3 length: 15 amino acids. In germline, CDR1 is MDHEN, CDR2 SYDVKM. V lost 7 bases and J lost 4, with 17 bases in between.

V is TRBV5-4 and J is TRBJ2-2; 11 bases match TRBD2. With 1 base clipped from V and 1 base from J, the junction kept 3 bases outside the gene matches. Germline CDR1 and CDR2: SGHNT and YYREEE (reference sequence). The CDR3 loop spans 17 amino acids. This CDR3 reads CASSLPSGGLNTGELFF. CDR3 DNA: TGTGCCAGCAGCTTGCCTAGCGGGGGGCTGAACACCGGGGAGCTGTTTTTT.

The chain has TRBV5-1 and TRBJ2-7, with 11 bases lining up with TRBD1. V was clipped by 3 bases and J by 0 bases; unmatched bases: 11. CDR3 length: 18 amino acids. CDR1 and CDR2 from the germline V gene are SGHRS and YFSETQ. This chain's CDR3 is CASSYRTGGQGSSYEQYF. The DNA for the CDR3 is TGCGCCAGCAGCTATAGGACAGGGGGCCAGGGGAGCTCCTACGAGCAGTACTTC.

This clone was found a few times. This chain links TRBV7-9 with TRBJ1-2, with D uncertain. The V and J ends lost 5 bases and 8 bases respectively, with 15 bases between them. This CDR3 has 13 amino acids. CDR1 and CDR2 (germline): SEHNR, FQNEAQ (reference sequence). The CDR3 DNA reads as TGTGCCAGCAGCCCGGCCTCCCTAGGAGGCTACACCTTC. Amino acid sequence: CASSPASLGGYTF.

In this sample, this clone turned up once. The chain recombines TRBV10-3 with TRBJ1-3; D gene ambiguous. Trimming removed 8 bases at V and 1 base at J, with 9 bases between. CDR3 length: 13 residues. Germline CDR1 ENHRY, CDR2 SYGVKD. The CDR3 spells CAIGFWSGNTIYF. CDR3 sequence (DNA): TGTGCCATCGGTTTCTGGTCTGGAAACACCATATATTTT.

The chain couples TRBV6-1 to TRBJ1-4; TRBD1 aligns across 7 bases. This CDR3 is built from 14 residues. Trimming at V came to 5 bases and at J to 10 bases, leaving 10 bases not matched to a gene. CDR1 is MNHNS, CDR2 SASEGT, per germline. This CDR3 is CASSSGQETGKLFF. The CDR3 DNA sequence: TGTGCCAGCAGTTCCGGACAGGAGACCGGAAAACTGTTTTTT.

CDR3 sequence reads: CASSEQTSGDTGELFF. The CDR3 DNA reads as TGTGCCAGCAGCGAACAGACTAGCGGGGACACCGGGGAGCTGTTTTTT. This rearrangement joins TRBV7-2 to TRBJ2-2; 11 positions agree with TRBD2. CDR3 size: 16 residues. The V gene end was trimmed by 5 bases and the J gene end by 3 bases; junction bases not matched to a gene: 5. Germline V gene sequence: CDR1 SGHTA, CDR2 FQGNSA. Complete variable domain (other parts from reference TRBV7-2 and TRBJ2-2): GAGVSQSPSNKVTEKGKDVELRCDPISGHTALYWYRQSLGQGLEFLIYFQGNSAPDKSGLPSDRFSAERTGGSVSTLTIQRTQQEDSAVYLCASSEQTSGDTGELFFGEGSRLTVL.

V gene TRBV7-8 combines with J gene TRBJ2-7, with 9 bases matching TRBD1. Germline trimming cut 5 bases from V and 1 base from J; bases unmatched to any gene: 9. The CDR3 is made up of 16 amino acids. The V gene's germline CDR1 is SGHVS and CDR2 FQNEAQ. DNA for the CDR3: TGTGCCAGCAGCCCGTTGGACAGGGGAAGTTCCTACGAGCAGTACTTC. It specifies CASSPLDRGSSYEQYF.

The gene calls are TRBV6-5 and TRBJ2-7; 11 nucleotides agree with TRBD1. The CDR3 has 15 amino acids. Germline CDR1 is MNHEY and CDR2 is SVGAGI. V lost 2 bases to trimming and J lost 5 bases; unmatched junction nucleotides: 5. The CDR3 bases are TGTGCCAGCAGTTACGGGTCGGGACAGGGGGACGAGCAGTACTTC. This translates into CASSYGSGQGDEQYF.